This T cell receptor beta chain was captured by sequencing in a study of shared clonotypes between healthy human individuals. Study in general: CD4 naive and memory got three plates each, CD8 naive two, CD8 memory one.

CD45RO-negative, CCR7-selected cells formed the naive CD8 fraction, which excluded terminally differentiated effector memory CD45RA+ cells. Those who donated were healthy HIV-negative adults, with no recent acute infections or vaccinations reported. Findings of the study overall: What rarefaction showed was incomplete sorted-subset sequencing despite large depth.

Some clones are missing from TCRdb's copy, which holds only in-frame ones; the method was immunoSEQ multiplex PCR. The sample yields about 2,200,000 clones, roughly 91% seen once. This clone came up once. Its matching antigen is unknown. Trimming left V 7 bases short and J 5 bases short, with 15 bases between. CDR1 and CDR2 (germline): MDHEN, SYDVKM. There are 14 residues in the CDR3. The sample was naive CD8+ T cells from PBMCs. The source of this sequence is a man between 18 and 29 years old in good health. Some clones in this sample may be carry-over from other donors' samples. The genes are TRBV28 and TRBJ1-5; possible D gene TRBD1, 5 bases. The CDR3 sequence: CASKGAPGYQPQHF. The CDR3 DNA follows: TGTGCCAGCAAAGGGGCCCCAGGGTATCAGCCCCAGCATTTT.